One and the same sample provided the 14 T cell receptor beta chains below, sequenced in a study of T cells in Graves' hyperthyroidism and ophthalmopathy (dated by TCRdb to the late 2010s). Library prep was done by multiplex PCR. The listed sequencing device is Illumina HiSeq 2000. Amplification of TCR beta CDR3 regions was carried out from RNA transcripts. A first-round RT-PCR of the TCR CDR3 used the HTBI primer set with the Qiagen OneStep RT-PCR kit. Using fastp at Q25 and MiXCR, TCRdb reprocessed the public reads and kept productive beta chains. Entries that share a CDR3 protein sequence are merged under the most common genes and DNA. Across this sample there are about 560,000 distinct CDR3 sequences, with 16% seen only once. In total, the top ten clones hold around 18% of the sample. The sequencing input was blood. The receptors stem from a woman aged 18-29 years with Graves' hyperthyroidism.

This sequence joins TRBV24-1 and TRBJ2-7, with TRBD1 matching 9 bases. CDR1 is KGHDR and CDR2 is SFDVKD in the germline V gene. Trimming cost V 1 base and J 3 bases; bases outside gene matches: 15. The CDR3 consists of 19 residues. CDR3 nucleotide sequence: TGTGCCACCAGTGATTTTTGGACAGGGGCAACGTCTTGGGACTACGAGCAGTACTTC. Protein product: CATSDFWTGATSWDYEQYF.

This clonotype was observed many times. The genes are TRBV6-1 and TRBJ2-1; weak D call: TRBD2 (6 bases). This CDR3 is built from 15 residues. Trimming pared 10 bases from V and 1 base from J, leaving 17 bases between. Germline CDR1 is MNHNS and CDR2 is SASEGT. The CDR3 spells CATRRTGESYNEQFF. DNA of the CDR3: TGTGCCACCCGTAGGACGGGGGAATCCTACAATGAGCAGTTCTTC.

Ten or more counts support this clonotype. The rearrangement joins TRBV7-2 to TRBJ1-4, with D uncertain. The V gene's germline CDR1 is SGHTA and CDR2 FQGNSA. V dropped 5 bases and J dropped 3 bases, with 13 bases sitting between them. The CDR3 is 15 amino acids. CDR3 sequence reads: CASSQISASNEKLFF. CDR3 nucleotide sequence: TGTGCCAGCAGCCAGATATCGGCGTCTAATGAAAAACTGTTTTTT.

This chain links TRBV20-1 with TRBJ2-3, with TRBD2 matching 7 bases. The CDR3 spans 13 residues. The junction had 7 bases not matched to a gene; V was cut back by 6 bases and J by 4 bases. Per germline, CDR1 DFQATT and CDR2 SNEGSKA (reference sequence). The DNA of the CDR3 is TGCAGTGCGAGCGTACTAGCGTCAGATACGCAGTATTTT. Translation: CSASVLASDTQYF.

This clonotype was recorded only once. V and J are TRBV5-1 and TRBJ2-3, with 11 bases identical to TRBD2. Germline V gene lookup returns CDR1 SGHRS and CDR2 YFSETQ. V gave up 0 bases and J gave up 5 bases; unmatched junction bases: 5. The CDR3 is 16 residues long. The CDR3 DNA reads TGCGCCAGCAGCTTGGCCTTAGCGGGGGGGCGAGATACGCAGTATTTT. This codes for CASSLALAGGRDTQYF.

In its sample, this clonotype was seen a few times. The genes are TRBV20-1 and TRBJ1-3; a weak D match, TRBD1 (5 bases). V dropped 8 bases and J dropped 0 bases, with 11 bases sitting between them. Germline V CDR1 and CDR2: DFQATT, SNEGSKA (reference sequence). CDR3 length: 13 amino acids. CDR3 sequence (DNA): TGCAGTCCTTACAGGAGCTCTGGAAACACCATATATTTT. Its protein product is CSPYRSSGNTIYF.

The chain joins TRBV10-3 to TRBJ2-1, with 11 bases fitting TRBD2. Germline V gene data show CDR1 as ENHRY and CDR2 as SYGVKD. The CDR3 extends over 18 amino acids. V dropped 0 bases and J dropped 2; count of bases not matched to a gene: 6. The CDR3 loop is CAISESGGTSGTYNEQFF. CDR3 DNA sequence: TGTGCCATCAGTGAGTCGGGGGGGACTAGCGGAACCTACAATGAGCAGTTCTTC.

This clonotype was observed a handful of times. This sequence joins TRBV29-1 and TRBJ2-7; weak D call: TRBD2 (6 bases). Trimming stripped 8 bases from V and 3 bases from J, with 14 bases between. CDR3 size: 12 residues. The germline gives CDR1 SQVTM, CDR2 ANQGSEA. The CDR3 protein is CSIRGLHYEQYF. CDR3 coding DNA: TGCAGCATTCGAGGACTACACTACGAGCAGTACTTC.

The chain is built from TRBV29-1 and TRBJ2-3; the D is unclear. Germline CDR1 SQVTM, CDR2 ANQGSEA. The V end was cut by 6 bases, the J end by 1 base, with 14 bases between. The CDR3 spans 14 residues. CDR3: CSVVDPVGTDTQYF. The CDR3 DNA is TGCAGCGTAGTCGACCCGGTCGGCACAGATACGCAGTATTTT.

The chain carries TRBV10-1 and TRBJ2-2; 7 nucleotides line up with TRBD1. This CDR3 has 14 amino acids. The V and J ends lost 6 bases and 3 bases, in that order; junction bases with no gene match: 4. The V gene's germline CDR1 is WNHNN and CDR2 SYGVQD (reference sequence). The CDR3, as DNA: TGCGCCAGCAGAACGGGACAGTACACCGGGGAGCTGTTTTTT. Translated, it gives CASRTGQYTGELFF.

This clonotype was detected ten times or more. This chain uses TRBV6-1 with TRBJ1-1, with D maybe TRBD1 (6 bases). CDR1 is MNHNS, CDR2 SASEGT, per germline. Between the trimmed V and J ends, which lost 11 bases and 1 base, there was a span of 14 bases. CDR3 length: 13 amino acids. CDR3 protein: CAGRGTRNTEAFF. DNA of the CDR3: TGTGCCGGAAGGGGGACCAGGAACACTGAAGCTTTCTTT.

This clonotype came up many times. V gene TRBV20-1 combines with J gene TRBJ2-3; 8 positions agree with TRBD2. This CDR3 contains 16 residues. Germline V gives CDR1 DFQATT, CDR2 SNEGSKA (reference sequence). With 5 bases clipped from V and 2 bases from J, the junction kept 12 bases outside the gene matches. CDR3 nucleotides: TGCAGTGCTGGGGTGGGACTAGTAATCCCCACAGATACGCAGTATTTT. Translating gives CSAGVGLVIPTDTQYF.

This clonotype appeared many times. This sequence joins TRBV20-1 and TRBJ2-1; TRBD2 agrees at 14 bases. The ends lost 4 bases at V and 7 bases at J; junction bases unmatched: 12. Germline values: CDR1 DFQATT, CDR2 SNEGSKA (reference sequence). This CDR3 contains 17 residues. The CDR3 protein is CSAKGLAGAGFRNEQFF. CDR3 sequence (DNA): TGCAGTGCTAAGGGACTAGCGGGAGCAGGGTTTCGGAATGAGCAGTTCTTC.

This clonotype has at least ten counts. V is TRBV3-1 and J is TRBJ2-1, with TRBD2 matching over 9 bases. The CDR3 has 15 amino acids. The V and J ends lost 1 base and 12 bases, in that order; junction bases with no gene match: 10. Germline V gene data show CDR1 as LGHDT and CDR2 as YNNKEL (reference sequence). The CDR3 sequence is CASSQGPSGRPRQFF. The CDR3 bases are TGTGCCAGCAGCCAAGGGCCCAGCGGGAGGCCTCGGCAGTTCTTC.